A selection of T cell receptor beta chains follows, all from one sample in a study of PD-L1 blockade in urothelial cancer. Sequencing was performed with immunoSEQ multiplex PCR; in TCRdb, only in-frame clones are kept and a portion is missing. The data contain tens of thousands of clones, around three quarters of them singletons. The input for sequencing was PBMCs, taken around atezolizumab (anti-PD-L1) treatment. These receptors all come from a man between 65 and 85 years old with urothelial cancer. Both conserved end residues are part of each CDR3. The D gene is left open where the match is weak. Clone size is shown for a subset of rows, as once, few, many or a class of expanded clone.

d_gene,abundance,v_gene,j_gene,CDR3nt,CDR3aa
TRBD1,-,TRBV7-9,TRBJ1-1,TGTGCCAGCAGCGTGGGGACAGGGGGGCCCAAGAACACTGAAGCTTTCTTT,CASSVGTGGPKNTEAFF
-,-,TRBV19,TRBJ2-1,TGTGCCAGTAGTATTAGTCTAGCCTACAATGAGCAGTTCTTC,CASSISLAYNEQFF
TRBD1,once,TRBV29-1,TRBJ1-2,TGCAGCGTTGCCGTACCGGGACAGGGGGCTTTAAACTATGGCTACACCTTC,CSVAVPGQGALNYGYTF
-,-,TRBV4-2,TRBJ1-4,TGTGCCAGCAGCCGAGGCGGACAGCTGAATGAAAAACTGTTTTTT,CASSRGGQLNEKLFF
TRBD1,-,TRBV6-1,TRBJ1-2,TGTGCCACCGCCGGGACAGACATCGATGGCTACACCTTC,CATAGTDIDGYTF
TRBD1,-,TRBV7-2,TRBJ1-3,TGTGCCAGCAGGCTCACAGGGGGCTCTGGAAACACCATATATTTT,CASRLTGGSGNTIYF
TRBD1,-,TRBV10-3,TRBJ2-3,TGTGCCATCAGTTACCGGGACAGGGGAGCAGATACGCAGTATTTT,CAISYRDRGADTQYF
-,-,TRBV2,TRBJ2-3,TGTGCCAGCAACGATTGGGGGGGCTCCACAGATACGCAGTATTTT,CASNDWGGSTDTQYF
-,-,TRBV5-8,TRBJ2-3,TGTGCCAGCAGCTTGGCCGGGGTAACAGATACGCAGTATTTT,CASSLAGVTDTQYF
TRBD1,once,TRBV2,TRBJ1-1,TGTGCCAGCAGTGACGACAGGGGGAACACTGAAGCTTTCTTT,CASSDDRGNTEAFF
-,-,TRBV7-2,TRBJ2-7,TGTGCCAGCAGCTATAGCCGCGAGCAGTACTTC,CASSYSREQYF
-,-,TRBV5-1,TRBJ1-1,TGCGCCAGCGGCGTCGGGGGGTGGGGCACTGAAGCTTTCTTT,CASGVGGWGTEAFF
-,-,TRBV4-2,TRBJ2-7,TGTGCCAGCAGCCAAGTGGTACAGGCCTACGAGCAGTACTTC,CASSQVVQAYEQYF
TRBD1,-,TRBV5-4,TRBJ2-7,TGTGCCAGCAGCACCGGGACAGGTTTCCGGTACGAGCAGTACTTC,CASSTGTGFRYEQYF
-,-,TRBV28,TRBJ2-1,TGTGCCAGCAGTCTACAGGTCGAGCAGTTCTTC,CASSLQVEQFF
-,-,TRBV18,TRBJ1-2,TGTGCCAGCTCACCACCTGGACAATCACTAGCTGGCTACACCTTC,CASSPPGQSLAGYTF
-,-,TRBV10-3,TRBJ1-1,TGTGCCATCAGTGGGGCGGGTAGGGGGACGGCCACTGAAGCTTTCTTT,CAISGAGRGTATEAFF
TRBD1,-,TRBV6-5,TRBJ1-2,TGTGCCAGCAATCCGGGACAGACTTTCTATGGCTACACCTTC,CASNPGQTFYGYTF
TRBD2,-,TRBV6-4,TRBJ2-2,TGTGCCAGCAGTGTAACTAGCGGGGTCAGCACCGGGGAGCTGTTTTTT,CASSVTSGVSTGELFF
-,-,TRBV20-1,TRBJ1-2,TGCAGTGCTCTAAACGGTAATGGCTACACCTTC,CSALNGNGYTF
-,-,TRBV5-1,TRBJ2-3,TGCGCCAGCAGCCCCTTGGACAGCCGCACAGATACGCAGTATTTT,CASSPLDSRTDTQYF
-,-,TRBV4-1,TRBJ2-1,TGCGCCAGCAGCCAAGCACGGAGCGCCCGCATCAATGAGCAGTTCTTC,CASSQARSARINEQFF
-,-,TRBV7-3,TRBJ2-1,TGTGCCAGCAGCTTAAGCACTGCCAATGAGCAGTTCTTC,CASSLSTANEQFF
-,-,TRBV27,TRBJ2-2,TGTGCCAGCAGTTTAGTTAGTTCCGGGACCGGGGAGCTGTTTTTT,CASSLVSSGTGELFF
TRBD1,-,TRBV6-5,TRBJ2-7,TGTGCCAGCAGTTATACGGGACAGGTAAGCTCCTACGAGCAGTACTTC,CASSYTGQVSSYEQYF
-,-,TRBV27,TRBJ1-2,TGTGCCAGCGGAACAGGGTTTGACTATGGCTACACCTTC,CASGTGFDYGYTF
-,-,TRBV11-3,TRBJ1-1,TGTGCCAGCAGCTTAGATCTGGGGCAGGGATTTGGTGCTTTCTTT,CASSLDLGQGFGAFF
TRBD2,-,TRBV27,TRBJ2-5,TGTGCCAGCAGTCCGCGGACTAGCGACAAAGAGACCCAGTACTTC,CASSPRTSDKETQYF
TRBD1,-,TRBV19,TRBJ1-5,TGTGCCAGTAGTACCTCCGGGACAGGGGGCTATCAGCCCCAGCATTTT,CASSTSGTGGYQPQHF
TRBD1,-,TRBV18,TRBJ1-1,TGTGCCAGCTCACCGGGGCAACAGGGGAGCACTGAAGCTTTCTTT,CASSPGQQGSTEAFF
-,once,TRBV4-2,TRBJ1-6,TGTGCCAGCAGCCAAGATGGCTTCCATTCACCCCTCCACTTT,CASSQDGFHSPLHF
-,-,TRBV21-1,TRBJ2-3,TGTGCCAGCAGTTTGGGGGGGGGCCGGGAGGGCACAGATACGCAGTATTTT,CASSLGGGREGTDTQYF
TRBD1,-,TRBV4-1,TRBJ2-7,TGCGCCAGCAGCTCCCGGACAGGCAGCTCCTACGAGCAGTACTTC,CASSSRTGSSYEQYF
TRBD2,-,TRBV13,TRBJ2-3,TGTGCCAGCAGCTTAGTGGGACTAGCGGGGACCACAGATACGCAGTATTTT,CASSLVGLAGTTDTQYF
-,-,TRBV7-9,TRBJ2-1,TGTGCCAGCAGGGCGAGGAGCGGGCGCTCCTACAATGAGCAGTTCTTC,CASRARSGRSYNEQFF
TRBD1,-,TRBV19,TRBJ1-5,TGTGCCAGTAGTATGGGACAGTCCCGCAATCAGCCCCAGCATTTT,CASSMGQSRNQPQHF
TRBD1,-,TRBV5-5,TRBJ1-2,TGTGCCAGCAGCACCTTTACAGGGGGCCCCTATGGCTACACCTTC,CASSTFTGGPYGYTF
TRBD1,-,TRBV28,TRBJ1-5,TGTGCCAGCAGTTTCAAGGACAGGGCGCTTCATTTT,CASSFKDRALHF
-,-,TRBV5-1,TRBJ2-7,TGCGCCAGCAGCTGGGGAGGCTCTTGGCGGCCGTCCTACGAGCAGTACTTC,CASSWGGSWRPSYEQYF
TRBD1,few,TRBV15,TRBJ1-3,TGTGCCACCAGCAGAGATCGGGGACAGGGGAACACCATATATTTT,CATSRDRGQGNTIYF
TRBD2,-,TRBV7-3,TRBJ2-2,TGTGCCAGCAGCCTGGGTGGGACTAAGAACACCGGGGAGCTGTTTTTT,CASSLGGTKNTGELFF
TRBD1,-,TRBV6-6,TRBJ2-7,TGTGCCAGTCATACCGGGACAGGGCTCTCCGAGCAGTACTTC,CASHTGTGLSEQYF
-,few,TRBV5-1,TRBJ1-5,TGCGCCAGCAGCTTGGACGGTCAGCCCCAGCATTTT,CASSLDGQPQHF
TRBD2,-,TRBV6-6,TRBJ2-1,TGTGCCAGCAGCCCCGAGGGCGGGAGGATCGGTGAGCAGTTCTTC,CASSPEGGRIGEQFF
-,-,TRBV7-9,TRBJ1-2,TGTGCCAGCAGCTCCCGCGACAGGATCTATGGCTACACCTTC,CASSSRDRIYGYTF
TRBD1,-,TRBV10-3,TRBJ1-6,TGTGCCATCTCTTCCGGGACAGGGGGTCGCAACCGCCTAGGAGTACCCCTCCACTTT,CAISSGTGGRNRLGVPLHF
TRBD2,-,TRBV5-4,TRBJ2-1,TGTGCCAGCAGCTCCGAGCTAGCGGGGGAGCAGTTCTTC,CASSSELAGEQFF
-,-,TRBV2,TRBJ2-2,TGTGCCAGCAGTGGGGCCAGATCAACCGGGGAGCTGTTTTTT,CASSGARSTGELFF
-,once,TRBV4-2,TRBJ2-6,TGTGCCAGCAGCCCGCGGACAGTGGTAGGGGCCAACGTCCTGACTTTC,CASSPRTVVGANVLTF